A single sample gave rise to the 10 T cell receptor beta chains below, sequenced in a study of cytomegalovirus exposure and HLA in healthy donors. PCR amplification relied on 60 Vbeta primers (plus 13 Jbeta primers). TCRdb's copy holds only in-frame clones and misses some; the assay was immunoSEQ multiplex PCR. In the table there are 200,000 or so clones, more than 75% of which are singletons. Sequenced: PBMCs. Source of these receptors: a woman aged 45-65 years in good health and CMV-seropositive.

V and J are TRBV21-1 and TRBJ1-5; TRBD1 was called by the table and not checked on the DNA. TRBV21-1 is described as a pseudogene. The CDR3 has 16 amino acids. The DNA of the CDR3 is TGTGCCAGCACCCGAAGGGACAGGGAGTCTAGGAAGCCCCAGCATTTT. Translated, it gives CASTRRDRESRKPQHF.

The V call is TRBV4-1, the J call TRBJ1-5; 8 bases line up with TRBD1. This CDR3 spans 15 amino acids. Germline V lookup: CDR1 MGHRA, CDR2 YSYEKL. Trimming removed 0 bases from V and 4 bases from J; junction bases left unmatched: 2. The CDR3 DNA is TGCGCCAGCAGCCAAGACGACAGGGGAAATCAGCCCCAGCATTTT. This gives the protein CASSQDDRGNQPQHF.

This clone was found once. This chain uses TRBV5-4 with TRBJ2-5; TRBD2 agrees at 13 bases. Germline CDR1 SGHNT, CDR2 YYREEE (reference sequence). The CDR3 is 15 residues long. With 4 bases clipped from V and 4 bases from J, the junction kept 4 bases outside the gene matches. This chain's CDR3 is CASSKGTSGIETQYF. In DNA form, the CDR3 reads TGTGCCAGCAGCAAGGGGACTAGCGGGATAGAGACCCAGTACTTC.

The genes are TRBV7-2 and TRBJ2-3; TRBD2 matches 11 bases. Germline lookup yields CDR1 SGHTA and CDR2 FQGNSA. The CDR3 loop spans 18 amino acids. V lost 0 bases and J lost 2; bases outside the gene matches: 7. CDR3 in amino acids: CASSLAPLAGGLTDTQYF. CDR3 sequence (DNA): TGTGCCAGCAGCTTAGCGCCCCTAGCGGGGGGACTCACAGATACGCAGTATTTT.

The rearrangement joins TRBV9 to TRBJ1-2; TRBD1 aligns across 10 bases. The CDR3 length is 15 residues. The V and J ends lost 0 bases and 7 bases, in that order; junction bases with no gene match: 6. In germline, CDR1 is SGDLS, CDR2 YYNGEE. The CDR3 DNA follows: TGTGCCAGCAGCGTAGGTTTGACAGGGGGCTTTGGCTACACCTTC. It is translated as CASSVGLTGGFGYTF. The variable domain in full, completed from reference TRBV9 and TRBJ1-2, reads DSGVTQTPKHLITATGQRVTLRCSPRSGDLSVYWYQQSLDQGLQFLIQYYNGEERAKGNILERFSAQQFPDLHSELNLSSLELGDSALYFCASSVGLTGGFGYTFGSGTRLTVV.

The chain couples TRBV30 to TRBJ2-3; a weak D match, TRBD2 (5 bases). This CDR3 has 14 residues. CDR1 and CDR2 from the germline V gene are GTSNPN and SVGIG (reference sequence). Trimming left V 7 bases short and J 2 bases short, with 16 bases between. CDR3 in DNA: TGTGCCTCTACCTCAGCGGAGGACACAGATACGCAGTATTTT. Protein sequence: CASTSAEDTDTQYF.

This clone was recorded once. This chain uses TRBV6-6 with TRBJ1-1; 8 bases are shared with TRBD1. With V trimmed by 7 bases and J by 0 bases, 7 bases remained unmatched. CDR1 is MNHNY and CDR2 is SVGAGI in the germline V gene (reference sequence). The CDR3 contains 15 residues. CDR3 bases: TGTGCCAGCAATTCCGGACAGGGTTTGAACACTGAAGCTTTCTTT. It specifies CASNSGQGLNTEAFF.

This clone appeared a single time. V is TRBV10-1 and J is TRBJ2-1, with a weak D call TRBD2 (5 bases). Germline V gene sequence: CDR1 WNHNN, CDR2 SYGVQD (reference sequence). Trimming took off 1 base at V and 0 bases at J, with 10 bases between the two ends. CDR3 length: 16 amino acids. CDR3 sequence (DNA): TGCGCCAGCAGTGAGTTGGCGGGCCTCTCCTACAATGAGCAGTTCTTC. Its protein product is CASSELAGLSYNEQFF.

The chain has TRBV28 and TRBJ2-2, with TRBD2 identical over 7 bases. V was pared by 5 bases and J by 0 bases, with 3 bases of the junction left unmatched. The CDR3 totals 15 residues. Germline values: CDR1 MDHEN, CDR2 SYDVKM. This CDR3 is CASSAGTTNTGELFF. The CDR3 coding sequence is TGTGCCAGCAGTGCCGGGACTACGAACACCGGGGAGCTGTTTTTT.

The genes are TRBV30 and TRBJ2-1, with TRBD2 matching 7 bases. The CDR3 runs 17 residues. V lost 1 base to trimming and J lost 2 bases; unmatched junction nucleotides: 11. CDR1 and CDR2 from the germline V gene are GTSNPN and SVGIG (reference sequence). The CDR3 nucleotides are TGTGCCTGGAGTGATAAAGGAGGGAGGGCCCCCTACAATGAGCAGTTCTTC. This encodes CAWSDKGGRAPYNEQFF.